One and the same sample provided the 25 T cell receptor beta chains below, sequenced in a study of cytomegalovirus exposure and HLA in healthy donors (dated by TCRdb to 2017 to 2019). To prepare the library, the immunoSEQ multiplex PCR assay was applied. A mixture of 60 forward primers for TCR Vbeta segments and 13 reverse primers for TCR Jbeta segments was used in the multiplex PCR. The table was pulled from immuneACCESS by TCRdb, which kept in-frame rearrangements only. Such tables lose some clones; where checked, under half of the loss comes from unresolved V genes, and the rest has no known cause. The sample profile shows around 95,000 clones; approximately 83% of them were found once. The ten largest account for 3% to 4.5% of the sample. Sequencing was carried out using PBMCs. The receptors were sampled from a female donor in good health and CMV-seropositive.

The V and J genes are TRBV5-6 and TRBJ2-1; 13 positions match TRBD2. The CDR3 is made up of 15 amino acids. Germline V lookup: CDR1 SGHDT, CDR2 YYEEEE. V lost 4 bases, J lost 4 bases, and 2 bases stayed unmatched. The DNA for the CDR3 is TGTGCCAGCAGCAAGGGACTAGCGGGGTACAATGAGCAGTTCTTC. This gives the protein CASSKGLAGYNEQFF.

The CDR3 DNA is TGTGCCAGCTCCCAACTAGACTCAGATACGCAGTATTTT. It specifies CASSQLDSDTQYF. The V gene is TRBV18, the J gene TRBJ2-3, with D tentatively TRBD2 (5 bases). Germline CDR1 reads KGHSH; CDR2 reads LQKENI. The CDR3 extends over 13 amino acids. V dropped 6 bases and J dropped 4 bases, with 11 bases sitting between them. Looking up the rest from reference TRBV18 and TRBJ2-3 gives the full variable domain: NAGVMQNPRHLVRRRGQEARLRCSPMKGHSHVYWYRQLPEEGLKFMVYLQKENIIDESGMPKERFSAEFPKEGPSILRIQQVVRGDSAAYFCASSQLDSDTQYFGPGTRLTVL.

V and J are TRBV4-2 and TRBJ1-1, with a tentative D call TRBD1 (5 bases). V lost 1 base and J 4 bases, leaving 10 bases between the germline ends. Per the germline V gene, CDR1 is LGHNA and CDR2 is YNFKEQ. The CDR3 length is 14 residues. The CDR3 protein is CASSQGPGGTEAFF. The DNA of the CDR3 is TGTGCCAGCAGCCAAGGACCGGGGGGCACTGAAGCTTTCTTT.

J is TRBJ1-3 and V is TRBV5-4; 7 bases are a match to TRBD1. Per germline, CDR1 SGHNT and CDR2 YYREEE (reference sequence). Losses at the gene ends were 3 bases for V and 3 bases for J; bases not matched to a gene: 9. The CDR3 contains 16 residues. CDR3 protein: CASSSVPGQHGNTIYF. As DNA, the CDR3 is TGTGCCAGCAGCTCGGTTCCGGGACAGCATGGAAACACCATATATTTT. Variable domain in full (rest from reference TRBV5-4 and TRBJ1-3): ETGVTQSPTHLIKTRGQQVTLRCSSQSGHNTVSWYQQALGQGPQFIFQYYREEENGRGNFPPRFSGLQFPNYSSELNVNALELDDSALYLCASSSVPGQHGNTIYFGEGSWLTVV.

The chain employs TRBV27 and TRBJ2-6, with D possibly being TRBD2 (6 bases). CDR1 and CDR2 (germline): MNHEY, SMNVEV (reference sequence). CDR3 size: 16 residues. Deletions cut 0 bases from V and 2 bases from J, with 8 bases between. CDR3 loop: CASSLSGGTGANVLTF. CDR3 nucleotides: TGTGCCAGCAGTTTATCGGGCGGGACTGGGGCCAACGTCCTGACTTTC.

The rearrangement joins TRBV4-2 to TRBJ2-5, with 7 bases identical to TRBD2. CDR3 length: 17 amino acids. Germline CDR1 reads LGHNA; CDR2 reads YNFKEQ. J was trimmed by 4 bases and V by 0 bases; bases with no gene match: 11. The CDR3 sequence: CASSQDVGRGGVETQYF. The CDR3 DNA follows: TGTGCCAGCAGCCAAGATGTGGGTAGGGGAGGGGTAGAGACCCAGTACTTC.

The chain recombines TRBV7-9 with TRBJ1-6; TRBD1 might be the D (5 bases). V lost 5 bases to trimming and J lost 4 bases, with 6 bases between them. The CDR3 totals 13 residues. The germline V gene encodes CDR1 SEHNR and CDR2 FQNEAQ (reference sequence). In DNA form, the CDR3 reads TGTGCCAGCAGCCCAGGGTATAATTCACCCCTCCACTTT. Its translation is CASSPGYNSPLHF. The variable domain in full, completed from reference TRBV7-9 and TRBJ1-6, reads DTGVSQNPRHKITKRGQNVTFRCDPISEHNRLYWYRQTLGQGPEFLTYFQNEAQLEKSRLLSDRFSAERPKGSFSTLEIQRTEQGDSAMYLCASSPGYNSPLHFGNGTRLTVT.

The genes are TRBV4-1 and TRBJ1-5; D is undetermined. In germline, CDR1 is MGHRA, CDR2 YSYEKL. V lost 4 bases, J lost 0 bases, and 4 bases lay in between. The CDR3 is 13 residues long. The CDR3 sequence: CASSLISNQPQHF. DNA of the CDR3: TGCGCCAGCAGCCTTATTAGCAATCAGCCCCAGCATTTT.

V usage is TRBV28 and J usage is TRBJ1-1; D might be TRBD1 (6 bases). CDR1 and CDR2 (germline): MDHEN, SYDVKM. Deletions cut 4 bases from V and 8 bases from J, with 8 bases between. The CDR3 is made up of 11 amino acids. The CDR3 DNA reads as TGTGCCAGCAGTTCGGGACACGAAGCTTTCTTT. Residues: CASSSGHEAFF.

The chain uses TRBV28 and TRBJ2-7, with 8 bases identical to TRBD2. The J segment lost 2 bases and the V segment lost 11 bases, leaving 5 bases of the junction unmatched. The germline CDR1 and CDR2 sequences are MDHEN and SYDVKM. The CDR3 is 12 amino acids. CDR3 protein: CAGSGTTYEQYF. The CDR3 DNA reads as TGTGCCGGTAGCGGGACAACCTACGAGCAGTACTTC.

This clone was found once. The rearrangement joins TRBV11-3 to TRBJ2-2; TRBD2 agrees at 8 bases. The CDR3 has 16 amino acids. CDR1 SGHNT and CDR2 YENEEA come from the germline V gene. J was trimmed by 3 bases and V by 4 bases; bases with no gene match: 7. DNA for the CDR3: TGTGCCAGCAGCTCCCGAAGCGGGAGCGACACCGGGGAGCTGTTTTTT. It translates to CASSSRSGSDTGELFF.

This clone has a single count. The chain employs TRBV5-1 and TRBJ2-5, with 8 bases aligning to TRBD2. The CDR3 length is 14 residues. Trimming removed 4 bases from V and 5 bases from J; junction bases left unmatched: 7. Germline loops: CDR1 SGHRS, CDR2 YFSETQ. CDR3 amino acids: CASSAGGRWETQYF. In DNA, the CDR3 is TGCGCCAGCAGCGCGGGGGGCCGGTGGGAGACCCAGTACTTC. The whole variable domain, filled in from reference TRBV5-1 and TRBJ2-5, reads KAGVTQTPRYLIKTRGQQVTLSCSPISGHRSVSWYQQTPGQGLQFLFEYFSETQRNKGNFPGRFSGRQFSNSRSEMNVSTLELGDSALYLCASSAGGRWETQYFGPGTRLLVL.

V is TRBV6-5 and J is TRBJ1-1; no definite D call. The CDR3 is 13 residues long. Per the germline V gene, CDR1 is MNHEY and CDR2 is SVGAGI. V lost 3 bases, J lost 6 bases, and 11 bases lay in between. CDR3 nucleotides: TGTGCCAGCAGTTATGCAGGTTCGTCTGAAGCTTTCTTT. Residues: CASSYAGSSEAFF.

J is TRBJ1-3 and V is TRBV28; 9 nucleotides agree with TRBD1. CDR1 MDHEN and CDR2 SYDVKM come from the germline V gene. The J segment lost 2 bases and the V segment lost 2 bases, leaving 4 bases of the junction unmatched. The CDR3 has 16 residues. The CDR3, as DNA: TGTGCCAGCAGTTTAAGTAGGACAGGGGCTGGAAACACCATATATTTT. This translates into CASSLSRTGAGNTIYF.

This clone showed up just a few times. This chain links TRBV30 with TRBJ1-2, with 12 bases fitting TRBD1. CDR1 is GTSNPN and CDR2 is SVGIG in the germline V gene (reference sequence). This CDR3 is 15 amino acids long. V trimming: 3 bases; J trimming: 4 bases; junction bases outside the gene matches: 6. The CDR3 loop is CAWRRDRGPGYGYTF. The DNA for the CDR3 is TGTGCCTGGAGGAGGGACAGGGGGCCGGGCTATGGCTACACCTTC.

A remark on this clone: The junction shows a germline mismatch at one end, possibly a read error. This chain links TRBV15 with TRBJ2-4; D not certain. The germline V gene encodes CDR1 LNHNV and CDR2 YYDKDF (reference sequence). This CDR3 spans 13 amino acids. CDR3 amino acids: CATSTIDGSYADF. DNA of the CDR3: TGTGCCACCAGCACCATTGACGGGTCCTATGCGGACTTC.

The V call is TRBV2, the J call TRBJ1-1; 9 bases are a match to TRBD1. This CDR3 is 14 amino acids long. The germline V gene encodes CDR1 SNHLY and CDR2 FYNNEI. The ends lost 5 bases at V and 3 bases at J; junction bases unmatched: 4. The CDR3 here is CASSSRTGDTEAFF. The CDR3 DNA follows: TGTGCCAGCAGTTCCCGGACAGGGGACACTGAAGCTTTCTTT.

The chain joins TRBV10-1 to TRBJ2-1, with 11 bases that match TRBD2. Germline V CDR1 and CDR2: WNHNN, SYGVQD (reference sequence). V trimming: 0 bases; J trimming: 4 bases; junction bases outside the gene matches: 2. The CDR3 has 16 amino acids. The CDR3 sequence: CASSESGLAVYNEQFF. The CDR3 DNA sequence: TGCGCCAGCAGTGAGTCGGGACTAGCGGTGTACAATGAGCAGTTCTTC.

V usage is TRBV5-1 and J usage is TRBJ1-4; D unclear. There are 15 residues in the CDR3. The germline V gene encodes CDR1 SGHRS and CDR2 YFSETQ. V was trimmed by 0 bases and J by 5 bases, leaving 11 bases between them. CDR3 DNA sequence: TGCGCCAGCAGCTTGGATGGGCAGAACAATGAAAAACTGTTTTTT. Amino acids: CASSLDGQNNEKLFF.

The J gene is TRBJ2-4, the V gene TRBV11-2; D not certain. V dropped 4 bases and J dropped 0 bases, with 4 bases sitting between them. Germline CDR1 and CDR2: SGHAT and FQNNGV. The CDR3 contains 13 residues. The CDR3 loop reads CASSSVAKNIQYF. CDR3 in DNA: TGTGCCAGCAGCTCGGTAGCCAAAAACATTCAGTACTTC.

V is TRBV19 and J is TRBJ2-7; 9 bases align to TRBD1. V lost 4 bases and J lost 4; bases outside the gene matches: 2. This CDR3 has 13 amino acids. The V gene's germline CDR1 is LNHDA and CDR2 SQIVND (reference sequence). DNA for the CDR3: TGTGCCAGTAGTAGACAGGGGGGGTACGAGCAGTACTTC. Translating gives CASSRQGGYEQYF.

This chain connects TRBV6-5 to TRBJ1-6, with a tentative D call TRBD1 (5 bases). The CDR3 contains 14 residues. The V gene lost 2 bases and the J gene lost 10 bases, with 12 bases spanning the gap. The germline V gene has CDR1 MNHEY and CDR2 SVGAGI. The CDR3 DNA is TGTGCCAGCAGTTACGGGACTAGGACATCACCCCTCCACTTT. It translates to CASSYGTRTSPLHF.

This clone was picked up a small number of times. The chain recombines TRBV9 with TRBJ1-2, with TRBD1 identical over 9 bases. Germline V gene sequence: CDR1 SGDLS, CDR2 YYNGEE. The CDR3 totals 13 residues. J lost 6 bases, V lost 4 bases, and 4 bases had no gene match. The CDR3 DNA is TGTGCCAGCAGCACCCGGACAGGGGATGGCTACACCTTC. This encodes CASSTRTGDGYTF.

V is TRBV28 and J is TRBJ1-2; D is undetermined. This CDR3 spans 13 amino acids. Germline loops: CDR1 MDHEN, CDR2 SYDVKM. The V gene lost 2 bases and the J gene lost 0 bases, with 4 bases spanning the gap. CDR3 amino acids: CASSLTANYGYTF. The CDR3 DNA follows: TGTGCCAGCAGTTTAACAGCTAACTATGGCTACACCTTC.

The chain uses TRBV19 and TRBJ2-3, with 9 bases matching TRBD2. V shed 5 bases, J shed 5 bases, and the junction held 5 bases outside the gene matches. Looked up from germline, CDR1 is LNHDA and CDR2 is SQIVND (reference sequence). The CDR3 totals 14 residues. The CDR3 nucleotides are TGTGCCAGTAGTGGGCTAGCGGGAATAGATACGCAGTATTTT. Protein product: CASSGLAGIDTQYF.